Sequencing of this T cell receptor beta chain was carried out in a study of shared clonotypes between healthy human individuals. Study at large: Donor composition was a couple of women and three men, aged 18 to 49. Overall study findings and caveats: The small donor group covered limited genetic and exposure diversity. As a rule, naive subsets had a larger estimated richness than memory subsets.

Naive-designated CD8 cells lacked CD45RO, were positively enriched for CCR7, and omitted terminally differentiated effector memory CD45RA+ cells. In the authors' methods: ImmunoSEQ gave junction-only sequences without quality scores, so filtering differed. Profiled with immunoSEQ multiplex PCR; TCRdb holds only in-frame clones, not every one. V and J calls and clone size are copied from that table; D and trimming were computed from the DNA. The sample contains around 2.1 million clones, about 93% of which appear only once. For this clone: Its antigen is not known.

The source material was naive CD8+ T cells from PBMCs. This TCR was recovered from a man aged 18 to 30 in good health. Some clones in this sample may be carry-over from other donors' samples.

CDR3 coding DNA: TGTGCCACCAGCTTACAGGGGTCCTACGAGCAGTACTTC. This gives the protein CATSLQGSYEQYF. This chain uses TRBV15 with TRBJ2-7; 7 nucleotides agree with TRBD1. The CDR3 sequence is 13 residues long. V lost 5 bases to trimming and J lost 1 base; unmatched junction nucleotides: 2. The germline V gene has CDR1 LNHNV and CDR2 YYDKDF (reference sequence).